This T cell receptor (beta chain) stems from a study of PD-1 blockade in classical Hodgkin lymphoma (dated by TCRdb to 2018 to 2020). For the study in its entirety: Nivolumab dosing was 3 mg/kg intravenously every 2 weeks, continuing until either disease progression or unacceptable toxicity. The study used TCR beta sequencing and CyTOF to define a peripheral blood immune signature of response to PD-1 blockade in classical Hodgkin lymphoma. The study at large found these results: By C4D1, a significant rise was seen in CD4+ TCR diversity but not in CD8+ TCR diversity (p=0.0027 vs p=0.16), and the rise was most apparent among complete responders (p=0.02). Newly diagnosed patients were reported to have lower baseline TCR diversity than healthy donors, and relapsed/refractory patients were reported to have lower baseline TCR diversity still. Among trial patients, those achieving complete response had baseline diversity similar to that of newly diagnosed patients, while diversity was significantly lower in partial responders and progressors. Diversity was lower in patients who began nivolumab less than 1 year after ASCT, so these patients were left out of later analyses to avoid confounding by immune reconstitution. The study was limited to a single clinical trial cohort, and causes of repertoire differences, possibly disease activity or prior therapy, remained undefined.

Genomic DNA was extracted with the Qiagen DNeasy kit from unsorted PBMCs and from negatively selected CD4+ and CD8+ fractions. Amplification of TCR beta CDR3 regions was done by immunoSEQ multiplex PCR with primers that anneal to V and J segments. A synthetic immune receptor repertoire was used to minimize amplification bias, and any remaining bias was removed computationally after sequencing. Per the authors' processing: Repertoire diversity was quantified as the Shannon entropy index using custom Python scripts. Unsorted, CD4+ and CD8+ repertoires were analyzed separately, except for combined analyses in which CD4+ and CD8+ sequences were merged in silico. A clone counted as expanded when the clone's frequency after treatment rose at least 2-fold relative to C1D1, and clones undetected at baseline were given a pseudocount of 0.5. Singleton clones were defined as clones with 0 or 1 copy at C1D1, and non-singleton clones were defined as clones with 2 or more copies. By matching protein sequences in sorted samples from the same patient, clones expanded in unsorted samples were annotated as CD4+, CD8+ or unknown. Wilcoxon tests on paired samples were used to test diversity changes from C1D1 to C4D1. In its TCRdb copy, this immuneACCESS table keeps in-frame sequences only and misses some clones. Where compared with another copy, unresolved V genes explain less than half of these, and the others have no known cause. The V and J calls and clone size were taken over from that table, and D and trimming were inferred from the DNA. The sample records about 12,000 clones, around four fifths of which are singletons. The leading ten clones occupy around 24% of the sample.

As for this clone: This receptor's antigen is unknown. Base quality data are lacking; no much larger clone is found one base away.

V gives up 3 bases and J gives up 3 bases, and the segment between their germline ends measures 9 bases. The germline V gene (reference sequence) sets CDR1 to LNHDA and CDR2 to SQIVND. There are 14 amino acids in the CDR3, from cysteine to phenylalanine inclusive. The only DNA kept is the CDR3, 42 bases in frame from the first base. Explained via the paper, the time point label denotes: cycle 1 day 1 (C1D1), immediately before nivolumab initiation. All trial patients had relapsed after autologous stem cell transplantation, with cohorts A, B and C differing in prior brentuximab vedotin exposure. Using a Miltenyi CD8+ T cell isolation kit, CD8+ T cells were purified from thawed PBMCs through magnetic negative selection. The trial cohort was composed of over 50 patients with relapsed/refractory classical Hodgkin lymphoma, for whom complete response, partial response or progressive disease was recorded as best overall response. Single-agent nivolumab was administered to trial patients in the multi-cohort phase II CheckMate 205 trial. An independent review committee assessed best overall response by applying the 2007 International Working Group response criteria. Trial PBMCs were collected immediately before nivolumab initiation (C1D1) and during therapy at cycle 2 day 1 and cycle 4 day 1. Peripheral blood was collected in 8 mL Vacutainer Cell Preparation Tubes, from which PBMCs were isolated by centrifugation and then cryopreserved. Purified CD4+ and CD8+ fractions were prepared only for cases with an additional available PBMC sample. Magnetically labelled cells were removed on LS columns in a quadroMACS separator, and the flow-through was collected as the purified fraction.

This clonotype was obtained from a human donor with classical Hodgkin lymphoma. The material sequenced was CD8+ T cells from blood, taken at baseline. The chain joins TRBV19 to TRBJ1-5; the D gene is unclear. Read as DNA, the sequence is TGTGCCAGTAGTATCGCAGCTTTCAATCAGCCCCAGCATTTT. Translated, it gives CASSIAAFNQPQHF.